These 10 T cell receptor beta chains came from one sample sequenced in a study of blood T cell repertoires in COVID-19. Measured with immunoSEQ multiplex PCR; TCRdb has only the in-frame clones, and not every one. Among about 110,000 clones listed, 84% were seen once. The sequencing input was peripheral blood. These receptors were taken from an elderly woman with active or convalescent COVID-19.

The CDR3, as DNA: TGCGCCAGCAGTACCAGGAGGCCCTACAATGAGCAGTTCTTC. Protein: CASSTRRPYNEQFF. The V gene is TRBV5-1, the J gene TRBJ2-1, with D possibly being TRBD2 (5 bases). Germline assignment: CDR1 SGHRS and CDR2 YFSETQ. The CDR3 consists of 14 residues. V was trimmed by 5 bases and J by 2 bases, leaving 11 bases between them.

The chain combines TRBV19 with TRBJ2-4; 9 nucleotides align to TRBD1. Trimming at V came to 4 bases and at J to 8 bases, leaving 9 bases not matched to a gene. CDR3 size: 15 residues. Germline values: CDR1 LNHDA, CDR2 SQIVND (reference sequence). CDR3 DNA sequence: TGTGCCAGTAGTAGGGTCCGGGACAGGGCGGACATTCAGTACTTC. It translates to CASSRVRDRADIQYF.

This sequence joins TRBV27 and TRBJ2-1, with a possible D match to TRBD1 (6 bases). The CDR3 has 14 amino acids. In germline, CDR1 is MNHEY, CDR2 SMNVEV (reference sequence). The V and J ends lost 3 bases and 5 bases respectively, with 11 bases between them. The CDR3 here is CASSFFRGNNEQFF. CDR3 nucleotide sequence: TGTGCCAGCAGTTTCTTCAGGGGAAACAATGAGCAGTTCTTC.

The sample holds a few counts of this clone. CDR3: CASSTYWANTDTQYF. The CDR3 nucleotides are TGTGCCAGTAGTACCTACTGGGCCAACACAGATACGCAGTATTTT. The rearrangement links TRBV19 to TRBJ2-3; D ambiguous. Germline V gene data show CDR1 as LNHDA and CDR2 as SQIVND (reference sequence). Between the trimmed V and J ends, which lost 4 bases and 2 bases, there was a span of 13 bases. The CDR3 has 15 amino acids.

The CDR3 protein is CAISESGQGGNQPQHF. In DNA, the CDR3 is TGTGCCATCAGTGAGTCGGGGCAGGGGGGCAATCAGCCCCAGCATTTT. The J gene is TRBJ1-5, the V gene TRBV10-3; 7 bases match TRBD1. V lost 0 bases and J lost 2; bases outside the gene matches: 4. Germline V CDR1 and CDR2: ENHRY, SYGVKD. This CDR3 has 16 residues.

This sequence joins TRBV12-3 or TRBV12-4 and TRBJ2-5; 8 nucleotides line up with TRBD2. The CDR3 loop spans 12 amino acids. V lost 8 bases and J lost 3; bases outside the gene matches: 2. CDR3 in amino acids: CASRGLEETQYF. The CDR3 coding sequence is TGTGCCAGCCGGGGACTAGAAGAGACCCAGTACTTC.

This chain joins TRBV6-5 and TRBJ1-1; no firm D call. This CDR3 region has 14 residues. Germline-derived CDR1 and CDR2 are MNHEY and SVGAGI. Trimming took 2 bases from V and 5 from J, leaving 12 bases between them. CDR3 in amino acids: CASSYTAGRTEAFF. The CDR3 DNA reads as TGTGCCAGCAGTTACACCGCGGGGAGAACTGAAGCTTTCTTT.

The V and J genes are TRBV19 and TRBJ2-4, with D perhaps matching TRBD2 (6 bases). The CDR3 covers 15 residues. The V end lost 5 bases, the J end lost 7 bases, and 18 bases lay between the germline ends. Germline assignment: CDR1 LNHDA and CDR2 SQIVND (reference sequence). The DNA for the CDR3 is TGTGCCAGTAGTCCCCGGGGCCCTAGCGCGAACATTCAGTACTTC. Its protein product is CASSPRGPSANIQYF.

This clone came up once. The V and J genes are TRBV2 and TRBJ2-7; 10 bases align to TRBD2. The CDR3 spans 15 residues. The trim removed 1 base at V and 5 bases at J, leaving 5 bases unmatched. In germline, CDR1 is SNHLY, CDR2 FYNNEI. CDR3 region: CASSEGTSGNDEQYF. CDR3 nucleotides: TGTGCCAGCAGTGAAGGGACTAGCGGTAATGACGAGCAGTACTTC.

V gene TRBV2 combines with J gene TRBJ2-3; D is perhaps TRBD1 (7 bases). The CDR3 is 14 amino acids. The ends were cut back, 3 bases at V and 9 bases at J, with 16 bases in the middle. Germline V lookup: CDR1 SNHLY, CDR2 FYNNEI. DNA of the CDR3: TGTGCCAGCAGTGAGGCTGCAGGGGGGACGACGCAGTATTTT. Its protein is CASSEAAGGTTQYF.